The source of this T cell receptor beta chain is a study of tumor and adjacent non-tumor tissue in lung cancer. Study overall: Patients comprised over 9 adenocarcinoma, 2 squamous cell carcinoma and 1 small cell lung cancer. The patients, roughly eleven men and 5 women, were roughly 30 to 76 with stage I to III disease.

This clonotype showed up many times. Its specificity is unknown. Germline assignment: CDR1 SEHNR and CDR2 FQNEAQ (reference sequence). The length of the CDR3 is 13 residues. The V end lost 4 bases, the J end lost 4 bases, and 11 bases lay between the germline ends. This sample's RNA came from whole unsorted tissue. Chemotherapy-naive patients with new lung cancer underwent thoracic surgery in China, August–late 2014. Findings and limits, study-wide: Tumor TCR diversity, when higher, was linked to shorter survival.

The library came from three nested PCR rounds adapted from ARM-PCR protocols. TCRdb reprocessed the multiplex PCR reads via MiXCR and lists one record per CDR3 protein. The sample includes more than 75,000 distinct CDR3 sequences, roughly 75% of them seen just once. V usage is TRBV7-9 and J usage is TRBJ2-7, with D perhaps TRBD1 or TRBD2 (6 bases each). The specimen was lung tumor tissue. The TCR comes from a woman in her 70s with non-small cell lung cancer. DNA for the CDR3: TGTGCCAGCAGCTGGGGGGCGGAGTACGAGCAGTACTTC. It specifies CASSWGAEYEQYF.